This is a list of T cell receptor beta chains from one sample in a study of CD8 T cells in ankylosing spondylitis. Using its own MiXCR run on the 5' RACE reads, TCRdb lists one record per CDR3 protein. The table includes about 160,000 distinct CDR3 sequences, under 55% detected once. The sequenced material came from synovial fluid, either unsorted or a sorted T cell fraction (not recorded which). Receptors originate from a male donor with ankylosing spondylitis. CDR3s include the opening cysteine and the closing phenylalanine or tryptophan. A D gene is named only where the DNA matches it firmly.

v_gene: TRBV3-1
d_gene: .
CDR3aa: CASSQATADYGYTF

v_gene: TRBV4-1
d_gene: .
CDR3aa: CASSQGVPGNQPQHF

v_gene: TRBV30
d_gene: TRBD1
CDR3aa: CAGTPGTGPYEQYF

v_gene: TRBV5-1
d_gene: .
CDR3aa: CASRPGLVLGPQHF

v_gene: TRBV24-1
d_gene: TRBD2
CDR3aa: CATSRGTSEHQETQYF

v_gene: TRBV28
d_gene: TRBD1
CDR3aa: CASSDDRANTDTQYF

v_gene: TRBV4-1
d_gene: .
CDR3aa: CASSQVETGNSPLHF

v_gene: TRBV6-2/TRBV6-3
d_gene: TRBD2
CDR3aa: CASSPIPDRSKAGGTGADTQYF

v_gene: TRBV7-6
d_gene: .
CDR3aa: CASSLAGALPYTGELFF

v_gene: TRBV6-2/TRBV6-3
d_gene: .
CDR3aa: CASTLTVLAGELFF

v_gene: TRBV15
d_gene: .
CDR3aa: CATGRQVEGEKLFF

v_gene: TRBV3-1
d_gene: .
CDR3aa: CASSQVQSEKETQYF

v_gene: TRBV12-3/TRBV12-4
d_gene: .
CDR3aa: CASSLVVAYGYTF

v_gene: TRBV11-3
d_gene: .
CDR3aa: CASSLRGQVHSYEQYF

v_gene: TRBV25-1
d_gene: .
CDR3aa: CASSELEVLGRETQYF

v_gene: TRBV13
d_gene: TRBD2
CDR3aa: CASSTRTSGSSEQYF

v_gene: TRBV6-5
d_gene: TRBD2
CDR3aa: CASSSASGEAYEQYF

v_gene: TRBV6-5
d_gene: .
CDR3aa: CASSYFKRGRGSYGYTF

v_gene: TRBV12-3/TRBV12-4
d_gene: .
CDR3aa: CASRRDGRRNQPQHF

v_gene: TRBV24-1
d_gene: .
CDR3aa: CATSDVRELFF

v_gene: TRBV20-1
d_gene: .
CDR3aa: CSASSGRNQPQHF

v_gene: TRBV12-3/TRBV12-4
d_gene: TRBD2
CDR3aa: CASSLGLAGGKSYNEQFF

v_gene: TRBV6-5
d_gene: .
CDR3aa: CASSYLGVFYGYTF

v_gene: TRBV18
d_gene: TRBD1
CDR3aa: CASSPRIRGNNEKLFF

v_gene: TRBV12-3/TRBV12-4
d_gene: .
CDR3aa: CASSPSVGGLFF

v_gene: TRBV12-3/TRBV12-4
d_gene: .
CDR3aa: CASSLGPGRSNTEAFF

v_gene: TRBV20-1
d_gene: .
CDR3aa: CSARKTRGTQYF

v_gene: TRBV4-3
d_gene: TRBD1
CDR3aa: CASSFDRVGQPQHF

v_gene: TRBV5-1
d_gene: TRBD1
CDR3aa: CASSLGTGTAPYEQYF

v_gene: TRBV12-3/TRBV12-4
d_gene: TRBD2
CDR3aa: CASSPIAGYWADTQYF

v_gene: TRBV19
d_gene: .
CDR3aa: CASSIDRSDAYGYTF

v_gene: TRBV4-1
d_gene: .
CDR3aa: CASSPGAGSNQPQHF

v_gene: TRBV28
d_gene: .
CDR3aa: CASSFYRYTDTQYF

v_gene: TRBV12-3/TRBV12-4
d_gene: .
CDR3aa: CASSLRFDAQETQYF

v_gene: TRBV20-1
d_gene: TRBD1
CDR3aa: CTTIGDRGYNEQFF

v_gene: TRBV11-3
d_gene: TRBD2
CDR3aa: CASSLVPSGGVLYEQFF

v_gene: TRBV30
d_gene: .
CDR3aa: CAWSVRPGGEKLFF

v_gene: TRBV7-8
d_gene: .
CDR3aa: CASSRLRGSYNEQFF

v_gene: TRBV20-1
d_gene: TRBD2
CDR3aa: CSATGPSQTSGSWLADTQYF

v_gene: TRBV4-2
d_gene: TRBD2
CDR3aa: CASSQVGLEEETQYF

v_gene: TRBV27
d_gene: TRBD1
CDR3aa: CASSLWTGNGELFF

v_gene: TRBV7-8
d_gene: .
CDR3aa: CASSSFQGSLNYGYTF

v_gene: TRBV25-1
d_gene: .
CDR3aa: CASSVSMGGQGNYGYTF

v_gene: TRBV18
d_gene: .
CDR3aa: CASSPHWPSSYEQYF

v_gene: TRBV29-1
d_gene: .
CDR3aa: CSVEGEGYSYEQYF

v_gene: TRBV12-3/TRBV12-4
d_gene: TRBD2
CDR3aa: CASSNSFGLAGWDDTQYF